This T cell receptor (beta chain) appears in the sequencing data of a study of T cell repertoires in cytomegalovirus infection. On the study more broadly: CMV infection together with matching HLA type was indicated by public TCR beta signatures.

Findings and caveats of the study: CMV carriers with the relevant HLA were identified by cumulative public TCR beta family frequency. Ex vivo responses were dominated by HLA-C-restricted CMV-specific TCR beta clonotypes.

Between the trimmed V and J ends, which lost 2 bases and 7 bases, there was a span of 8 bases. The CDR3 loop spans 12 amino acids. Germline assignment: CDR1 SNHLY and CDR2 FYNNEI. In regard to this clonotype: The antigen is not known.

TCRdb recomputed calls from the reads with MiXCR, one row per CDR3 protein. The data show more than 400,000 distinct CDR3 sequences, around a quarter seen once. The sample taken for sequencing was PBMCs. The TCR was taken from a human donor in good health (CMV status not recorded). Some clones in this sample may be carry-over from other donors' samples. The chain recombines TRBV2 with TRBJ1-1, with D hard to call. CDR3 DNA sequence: TGTGCCAGCAGTGAACAGACAAATGAAGCTTTCTTT. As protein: CASSEQTNEAFF.